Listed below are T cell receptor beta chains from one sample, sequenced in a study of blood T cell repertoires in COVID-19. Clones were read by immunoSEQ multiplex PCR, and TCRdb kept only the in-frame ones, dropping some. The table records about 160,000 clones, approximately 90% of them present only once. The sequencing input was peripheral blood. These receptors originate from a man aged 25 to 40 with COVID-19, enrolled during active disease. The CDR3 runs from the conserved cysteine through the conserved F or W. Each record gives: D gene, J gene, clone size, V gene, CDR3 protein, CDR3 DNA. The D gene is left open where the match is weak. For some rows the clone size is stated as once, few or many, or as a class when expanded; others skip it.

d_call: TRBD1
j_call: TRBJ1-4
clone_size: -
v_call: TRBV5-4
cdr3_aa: CASSSTGGSTNEKLFF
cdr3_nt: TGTGCCAGCAGCTCCACAGGGGGCTCAACTAATGAAAAACTGTTTTTT

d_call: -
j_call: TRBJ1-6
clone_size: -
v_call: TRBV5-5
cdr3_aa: CASRRVYDGLNSPLHF
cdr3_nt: TGTGCCAGCAGGCGCGTTTATGACGGACTCAATTCACCCCTCCACTTT

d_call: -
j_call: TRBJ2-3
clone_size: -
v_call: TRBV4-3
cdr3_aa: CASSQDPRRDTDTQYF
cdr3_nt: TGCGCCAGCAGCCAAGATCCCCGGAGAGACACAGATACGCAGTATTTT

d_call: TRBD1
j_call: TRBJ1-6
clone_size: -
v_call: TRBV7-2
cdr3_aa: CASSSLGRTGGTNSPLHF
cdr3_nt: TGTGCCAGCAGCAGTTTGGGAAGGACAGGGGGCACTAATTCACCCCTCCACTTT

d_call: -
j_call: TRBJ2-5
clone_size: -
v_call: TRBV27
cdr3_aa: CASSLSGIEGETQYF
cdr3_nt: TGTGCCAGCAGTTTAAGTGGGATTGAGGGAGAGACCCAGTACTTC

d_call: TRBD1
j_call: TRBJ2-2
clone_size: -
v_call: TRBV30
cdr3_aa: CAWTRGQGGPGELFF
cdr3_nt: TGTGCCTGGACCCGGGGACAGGGTGGACCCGGGGAGCTGTTTTTT

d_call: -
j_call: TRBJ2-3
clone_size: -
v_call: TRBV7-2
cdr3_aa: CASSRTQSTDTQYF
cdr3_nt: TGTGCCAGCAGCCGGACACAGAGCACAGATACGCAGTATTTT

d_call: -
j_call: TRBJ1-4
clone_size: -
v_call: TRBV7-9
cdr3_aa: CASSLERAPNEKLFF
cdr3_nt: TGTGCCAGCAGCTTAGAGCGGGCCCCCAATGAAAAACTGTTTTTT

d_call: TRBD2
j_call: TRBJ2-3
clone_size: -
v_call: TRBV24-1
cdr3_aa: CAPSDSGAGGSTDTQYF
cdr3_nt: TGTGCCCCCAGTGATTCGGGGGCGGGGGGCAGCACAGATACGCAGTATTTT

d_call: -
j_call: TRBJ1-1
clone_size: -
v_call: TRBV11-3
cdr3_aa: CASSLDPGLNTEAFF
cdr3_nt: TGTGCCAGCAGCTTAGATCCGGGTTTGAACACTGAAGCTTTCTTT

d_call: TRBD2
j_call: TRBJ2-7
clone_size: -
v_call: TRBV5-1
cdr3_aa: CASSFAVIAGAYEQYF
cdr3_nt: TGCGCCAGCAGCTTCGCCGTTATAGCGGGGGCCTACGAGCAGTACTTC

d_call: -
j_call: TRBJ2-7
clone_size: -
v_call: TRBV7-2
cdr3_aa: CASSILQGTYEQYF
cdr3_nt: TGTGCCAGCAGCATACTACAGGGTACCTACGAGCAGTACTTC

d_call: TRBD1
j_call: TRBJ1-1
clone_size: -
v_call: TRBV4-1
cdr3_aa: CASSQDQGARTEAFF
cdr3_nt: TGCGCCAGCAGCCAAGATCAGGGGGCGCGGACTGAAGCTTTCTTT

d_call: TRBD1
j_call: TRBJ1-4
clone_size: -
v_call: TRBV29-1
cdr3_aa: CSVRRDRNEKLFF
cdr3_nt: TGCAGCGTGCGCCGGGACAGGAATGAAAAACTGTTTTTT

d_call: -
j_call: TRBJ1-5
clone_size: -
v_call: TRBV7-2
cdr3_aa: CASSLEAVQPQHF
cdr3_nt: TGTGCCAGCAGCTTAGAGGCGGTTCAGCCCCAGCATTTT

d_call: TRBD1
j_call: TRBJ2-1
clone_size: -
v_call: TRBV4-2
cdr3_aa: CASSQGGDRAHNEQFF
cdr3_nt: TGTGCCAGCAGCCAAGGGGGGGACAGGGCCCACAATGAGCAGTTCTTC

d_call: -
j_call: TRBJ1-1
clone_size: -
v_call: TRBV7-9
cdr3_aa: CASSKTWNTEAFF
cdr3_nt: TGTGCCAGCAGCAAAACTTGGAACACTGAAGCTTTCTTT

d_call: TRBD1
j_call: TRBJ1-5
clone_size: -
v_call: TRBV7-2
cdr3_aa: CASSPGTENQPQHF
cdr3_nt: TGTGCCAGCAGCCCCGGGACAGAAAATCAGCCCCAGCATTTT

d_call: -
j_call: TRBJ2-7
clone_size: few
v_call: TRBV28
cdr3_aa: CASSLAGRYEQYF
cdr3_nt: TGTGCCAGCAGTTTGGCAGGGCGGTACGAGCAGTACTTC

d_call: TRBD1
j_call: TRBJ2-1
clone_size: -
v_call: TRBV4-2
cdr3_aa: CASSQGGQGSYNEQFF
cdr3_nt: TGTGCCAGCAGCCAAGGGGGACAGGGGTCCTACAATGAGCAGTTCTTC

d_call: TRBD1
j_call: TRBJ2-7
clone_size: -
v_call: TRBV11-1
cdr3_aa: CASSLIRTGTREQYF
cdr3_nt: TGTGCCAGCAGCCTCATTCGGACAGGGACCCGCGAGCAGTACTTC

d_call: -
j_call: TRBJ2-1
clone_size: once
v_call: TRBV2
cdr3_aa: CASSADTNEQFF
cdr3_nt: TGTGCCAGCAGCGCTGACACCAATGAGCAGTTCTTC

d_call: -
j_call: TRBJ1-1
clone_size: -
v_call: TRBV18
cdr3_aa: CASSSREGDTEAFF
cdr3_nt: TGTGCCAGCTCATCAAGAGAAGGGGACACTGAAGCTTTCTTT

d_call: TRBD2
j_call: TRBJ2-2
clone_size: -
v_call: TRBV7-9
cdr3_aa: CASSPPSGGETGELFF
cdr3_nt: TGTGCCAGCAGCCCCCCCAGCGGGGGGGAGACCGGGGAGCTGTTTTTT